The rows below give T cell receptor beta chains drawn from one sample of a study of human T cells and chemical hapten exposure. TCRdb reanalysed the RACE reads using MiXCR and keeps one entry per CDR3 protein. The repertoire holds roughly 62,000 distinct CDR3 sequences, with around 12% as singletons. The sample here was whole blood, taken in connection with sensitization to the hapten diphenylcyclopropenone (DPC). The source of these receptors is a man aged 25-45 years with alopecia areata. Some clones in this sample may be carry-over from other donors' samples. Each CDR3 is given with its conserved first and last residue. The D gene is left open where the match is weak. Expanded clones are given a class, and other clones once, few, many or no size at all.

clone size: few; J gene: TRBJ1-1; V gene: TRBV6-1; D gene: -; CDR3 protein: CASSEARVSSTEAFF; CDR3 DNA: TGTGCCAGCAGTGAAGCAAGGGTGTCTAGCACTGAAGCTTTCTTT
clone size: -; J gene: TRBJ1-2; V gene: TRBV9; D gene: -; CDR3 protein: CASSVGQTNYGYTF; CDR3 DNA: TGTGCCAGCAGCGTAGGGCAGACCAACTATGGCTACACCTTC
clone size: -; J gene: TRBJ2-5; V gene: TRBV9; D gene: TRBD1; CDR3 protein: CASSEGQLKETQYF; CDR3 DNA: TGTGCCAGCAGCGAGGGACAGCTGAAAGAGACCCAGTACTTC
clone size: many; J gene: TRBJ1-2; V gene: TRBV6-5; D gene: -; CDR3 protein: CASSLTANYGYTF; CDR3 DNA: TGTGCCAGCAGTTTGACAGCTAACTATGGCTACACCTTC
clone size: many; J gene: TRBJ2-3; V gene: TRBV6-6; D gene: TRBD2; CDR3 protein: CASSSGLAGADTQYF; CDR3 DNA: TGTGCCAGCAGTTCGGGACTAGCGGGGGCAGATACGCAGTATTTT
clone size: many; J gene: TRBJ2-5; V gene: TRBV7-2; D gene: TRBD2; CDR3 protein: CASSTPRDYGYQETQYF; CDR3 DNA: TGTGCCAGCAGCACCCCCCGGGACTATGGGTACCAAGAGACCCAGTACTTC
clone size: many; J gene: TRBJ2-7; V gene: TRBV19; D gene: -; CDR3 protein: CASSLAGYYEQYF; CDR3 DNA: TGTGCCAGTAGTCTGGCAGGGTATTACGAGCAGTACTTC
clone size: few; J gene: TRBJ2-5; V gene: TRBV6-2/TRBV6-3; D gene: -; CDR3 protein: CASSYSSESETQYF; CDR3 DNA: TGTGCCAGCAGTTACTCGTCAGAAAGCGAGACCCAGTACTTC
clone size: -; J gene: TRBJ1-5; V gene: TRBV19; D gene: -; CDR3 protein: CASSIRDRPLENQPQHF; CDR3 DNA: TGTGCCAGTAGTATCCGCGACAGACCTCTAGAGAATCAGCCCCAGCATTTT
clone size: many; J gene: TRBJ2-7; V gene: TRBV18; D gene: -; CDR3 protein: CASSTGTAYEQYF; CDR3 DNA: TGTGCCAGCTCAACAGGGACGGCCTACGAGCAGTACTTC
clone size: few; J gene: TRBJ2-3; V gene: TRBV6-5; D gene: TRBD2; CDR3 protein: CASSRPPGTSGPQYF; CDR3 DNA: TGTGCCAGCAGCCGCCCCCCCGGGACTAGCGGACCGCAGTATTTT
clone size: -; J gene: TRBJ1-2; V gene: TRBV6-5; D gene: -; CDR3 protein: CASAVPGAPYGYTF; CDR3 DNA: TGTGCCAGCGCCGTACCGGGAGCCCCCTATGGCTACACCTTC
clone size: -; J gene: TRBJ1-2; V gene: TRBV12-3/TRBV12-4; D gene: -; CDR3 protein: CASSFTSLDYGYTF; CDR3 DNA: TGTGCCAGCAGTTTTACATCCCTCGACTATGGCTACACCTTC
clone size: -; J gene: TRBJ2-2; V gene: TRBV7-9; D gene: -; CDR3 protein: CASSLGRQMSGGELFF; CDR3 DNA: TGTGCCAGCAGCTTAGGGCGACAGATGTCCGGCGGGGAGCTGTTTTTT
clone size: -; J gene: TRBJ2-7; V gene: TRBV6-5; D gene: TRBD1; CDR3 protein: CASSNGGQGAKEQYF; CDR3 DNA: TGTGCCAGCAGTAACGGGGGACAGGGGGCAAAAGAGCAGTACTTC
clone size: many; J gene: TRBJ2-3; V gene: TRBV6-5; D gene: -; CDR3 protein: CASSYSGDTQYF; CDR3 DNA: TGTGCCAGCAGTTACTCGGGGGATACGCAGTATTTT
clone size: few; J gene: TRBJ2-3; V gene: TRBV9; D gene: -; CDR3 protein: CASSGRKDQSTDTQYF; CDR3 DNA: TGTGCCAGCAGCGGACGGAAGGACCAGAGCACAGATACGCAGTATTTT
clone size: -; J gene: TRBJ2-5; V gene: TRBV5-8; D gene: -; CDR3 protein: CASRPRANLRETQYF; CDR3 DNA: TGTGCCAGCAGACCCCGGGCCAACCTTCGGGAGACCCAGTACTTC
clone size: -; J gene: TRBJ2-5; V gene: TRBV5-1; D gene: -; CDR3 protein: CASSFPPSSERTQYF; CDR3 DNA: TGCGCCAGCAGCTTTCCCCCCTCTTCCGAGCGGACCCAGTACTTC
clone size: -; J gene: TRBJ2-7; V gene: TRBV29-1; D gene: TRBD1; CDR3 protein: CSISRFGTGGLFAYEQYF; CDR3 DNA: TGCAGCATCAGCCGGTTCGGGACAGGCGGACTATTCGCCTACGAGCAGTACTTC
clone size: many; J gene: TRBJ2-1; V gene: TRBV14; D gene: -; CDR3 protein: CASSKTRTYNEQFF; CDR3 DNA: TGTGCCAGCAGTAAGACACGGACCTACAATGAGCAGTTCTTC
clone size: -; J gene: TRBJ1-2; V gene: TRBV12-3/TRBV12-4; D gene: -; CDR3 protein: CAGSFAYGAVLFGYTF; CDR3 DNA: TGTGCCGGCAGTTTCGCCTACGGGGCCGTTCTGTTTGGCTACACCTTC
clone size: few; J gene: TRBJ2-5; V gene: TRBV12-3/TRBV12-4; D gene: TRBD2; CDR3 protein: CASSVSGGRETQYF; CDR3 DNA: TGTGCCAGCAGTGTTAGCGGGGGGAGGGAGACCCAGTACTTC
clone size: many; J gene: TRBJ2-1; V gene: TRBV18; D gene: TRBD2; CDR3 protein: CASSPPVASGGASHLYEQFF; CDR3 DNA: TGTGCCAGCTCACCACCCGTGGCTAGCGGGGGGGCCTCTCATCTATACGAGCAGTTCTTC
clone size: -; J gene: TRBJ2-1; V gene: TRBV14; D gene: -; CDR3 protein: CASSPPRSSYNEQFF; CDR3 DNA: TGTGCCAGCAGCCCCCCTAGGAGCTCCTACAATGAGCAGTTCTTC
clone size: many; J gene: TRBJ2-1; V gene: TRBV9; D gene: -; CDR3 protein: CASTPEGRSYNEQFF; CDR3 DNA: TGTGCCAGCACCCCCGAGGGGCGCTCCTACAATGAGCAGTTCTTC
clone size: many; J gene: TRBJ2-4; V gene: TRBV6-2/TRBV6-3; D gene: -; CDR3 protein: CASSYQSADLQNIQYF; CDR3 DNA: TGTGCCAGCAGTTACCAATCGGCCGACCTACAAAACATTCAGTACTTC
clone size: many; J gene: TRBJ2-1; V gene: TRBV20-1; D gene: -; CDR3 protein: CSARDSRGSNEQFF; CDR3 DNA: TGCAGTGCTAGAGATTCGCGGGGAAGCAATGAGCAGTTCTTC
clone size: -; J gene: TRBJ1-1; V gene: TRBV28; D gene: -; CDR3 protein: CASSLDLEHEAFF; CDR3 DNA: TGTGCCAGCAGTTTAGATCTTGAACATGAAGCTTTCTTT
clone size: many; J gene: TRBJ1-1; V gene: TRBV29-1; D gene: -; CDR3 protein: CSVYPGEATEAFF; CDR3 DNA: TGCAGCGTTTACCCCGGGGAGGCAACTGAAGCTTTCTTT
clone size: many; J gene: TRBJ2-1; V gene: TRBV7-6; D gene: -; CDR3 protein: CASSPLRGRDEQFF; CDR3 DNA: TGTGCCAGCAGCCCCCTGAGGGGGAGGGATGAGCAGTTCTTC
clone size: -; J gene: TRBJ2-5; V gene: TRBV12-3/TRBV12-4; D gene: -; CDR3 protein: CASSFQRMTQYF; CDR3 DNA: TGTGCCAGCAGTTTCCAAAGGATGACCCAGTACTTC
clone size: many; J gene: TRBJ2-1; V gene: TRBV11-3; D gene: -; CDR3 protein: CASSSRGNEQFF; CDR3 DNA: TGTGCCAGCAGCTCCCGGGGGAATGAGCAGTTCTTC
clone size: few; J gene: TRBJ1-1; V gene: TRBV14; D gene: -; CDR3 protein: CASSPLTGNTEAFF; CDR3 DNA: TGTGCCAGCAGCCCCTTGACAGGGAACACTGAAGCTTTCTTT
clone size: few; J gene: TRBJ1-1; V gene: TRBV6-2/TRBV6-3; D gene: -; CDR3 protein: CASSSVGTEAFF; CDR3 DNA: TGTGCCAGCAGTTCCGTGGGAACTGAAGCTTTCTTT
clone size: few; J gene: TRBJ2-3; V gene: TRBV11-2; D gene: -; CDR3 protein: CASSPGTRGGTDTQYF; CDR3 DNA: TGTGCCAGCAGCCCCGGGACGAGAGGTGGCACAGATACGCAGTATTTT
clone size: -; J gene: TRBJ2-3; V gene: TRBV12-3/TRBV12-4; D gene: -; CDR3 protein: CASIWARITDTQYF; CDR3 DNA: TGTGCCAGCATATGGGCACGGATCACAGATACGCAGTATTTT
clone size: few; J gene: TRBJ1-6; V gene: TRBV20-1; D gene: -; CDR3 protein: CRGAGGNSPLHF; CDR3 DNA: TGCAGGGGGGCAGGCGGCAATTCACCCCTCCACTTT
clone size: -; J gene: TRBJ2-1; V gene: TRBV29-1; D gene: TRBD1; CDR3 protein: CSGQGQGTAREQFF; CDR3 DNA: TGCAGCGGACAGGGACAGGGGACCGCCCGGGAGCAGTTCTTC
clone size: -; J gene: TRBJ2-5; V gene: TRBV28; D gene: -; CDR3 protein: CASSPPPWTAEETQYF; CDR3 DNA: TGTGCCAGCAGCCCCCCTCCCTGGACAGCAGAAGAGACCCAGTACTTC
clone size: many; J gene: TRBJ2-5; V gene: TRBV29-1; D gene: -; CDR3 protein: CSDTSLETQYF; CDR3 DNA: TGCAGCGATACTAGCTTAGAGACCCAGTACTTC
clone size: few; J gene: TRBJ1-2; V gene: TRBV5-5; D gene: -; CDR3 protein: CASSLNSGYTF; CDR3 DNA: TGTGCCAGCAGCCTCAATTCAGGCTACACCTTC
clone size: few; J gene: TRBJ2-2; V gene: TRBV20-1; D gene: -; CDR3 protein: CSARLGVHGELFF; CDR3 DNA: TGCAGTGCTCGGTTAGGAGTCCACGGGGAGCTGTTTTTT